This T cell receptor (beta chain) derives from a study of molecular identifiers for immune sequencing clone quantification (dated by TCRdb to 2017 to 2018). Describing the broader study: For a replicate experiment, the RNA from either about 20,000 or 100,000 naive CD8 T cells was divided into five aliquots, and four of those aliquots went on to sequencing. CD8 T cells were used in a methods study to benchmark molecular-identifier clustering-based TCR repertoire sequencing (MIDCIRS) and TCR RNA copy counting. The investigation overall reported the following: Spiked-in Jurkat TCR RNA equal to a single cell's worth was reported to be detectable even within 1,100,000 naive CD8 T cells. In CMV-specific effector cells, clones with more than 20 RNA copies contained over 99% of molecules, whereas in naive cells such clones contained under 1% of molecules. When barcode sub-clustering was not used, chimeric consensus sequences inflated TCR diversity, with chimeras reaching as high as 47%. Modeling indicated about 3 TCR RNA copies recovered per cell, compared with around 10 by digital PCR, which implies a capture efficiency of approximately 30%. Spiked-in Jurkat TCR RNA (approximately 10 copies' worth), which is not part of the donor repertoire, was contained in the naive libraries. Highly expanded clone sizes could be underestimated because identical TCR molecules may share a barcode.

Library preparation used PCR. Instrument on record: Illumina HiSeq 4000. Bulk TCR libraries were prepared as previously described, using TCR primers listed in Table S5. Total RNA was purified with the Qiagen AllPrep DNA/RNA kit. Reads from multiple sequencing runs of the same library were pooled before analysis. The study's own analysis went as follows. Reads were retained only if an exact TCR constant sequence was present, and the retained reads were trimmed to 150 nt and grouped according to their 12-nt molecular barcodes. Reads inside each barcode group were sub-clustered using a 15% Levenshtein threshold, and a quality-weighted consensus sequence was constructed for each RNA molecule. Non-functional sequences were removed, as were lower-count sequences one edit away from another. Barcode sub-clusters with fewer than 20% of the maximum read count were removed, based on fitting two negative binomial distributions. TCRdb reanalyzed the raw reads on its own, using fastp at Q25 for trimming and MiXCR for clone calling, and kept in-frame beta chains. Every entry covers one CDR3 protein and lists the most common genes and DNA from its rows. The authors' filters were not applied to this entry. The sample profile shows 550,000 to 750,000 distinct CDR3 sequences; 15% to 20% of them were found once. The top ten clonotypes cover around 0.86% of the sample.

This clonotype was observed a few times. The clone's antigen remains unknown. Within one base of it there is no much larger clone, and no base qualities were kept. In the germline V gene (reference sequence), CDR1 corresponds to LNHDA and CDR2 to SQIVND. After removal of 5 bases from V and 3 bases from J, the junction retains 10 bases not matched to a gene. The CDR3 measures 15 amino acids from cysteine to phenylalanine. Of the read, only the CDR3 DNA is kept; its 45 bases are in frame from base 1. Libraries of naive CD8 T cells were generated from roughly 21,000 to 960,000 sorted cells, with 10%, 30% or 50% of the purified RNA used. Naive CD8 T cells, defined as CD8+CD4-CCR7+CD45RA+, were FACS-sorted into RLT Plus buffer on a BD FACSAria II. Roughly ten TCR copies' worth of Jurkat RNA were spiked into about 20,000-1,100,000 naive CD8 T cell samples to test detection sensitivity. CD8 T cells were enriched with RosetteSep CD8+ T Cell Enrichment Cocktail and Ficoll-Paque, followed by ACK red cell lysis.

The clonotype was recovered from a human donor in good health. Some libraries in this study had Jurkat cell RNA spiked in. The sample comprised naive CD8+ T cells from blood, with Jurkat cell RNA spiked in. Reading the label with the study, this specimen's cell subset or site is: FACS-sorted CD8+CD4-CCR7+CD45RA+ naive T cells. The sequence is built from TRBV19 and TRBJ2-7; TRBD2 matches 7 bases in the middle. DNA sequence: TGTGCCAGTAGTCCACGGACTAGTTCCTACTACGAGCAGTACTTC. This translates into CASSPRTSSYYEQYF.